These 8 T cell receptor beta chains were all obtained from the same sample, sequenced in a study of shared clonotypes between healthy human individuals. TCRdb's table, derived via immunoSEQ multiplex PCR, lists solely in-frame clones and lacks some. The data hold about 520,000 clones, with about 96% observed a single time. Specimen: naive CD4+ T cells sorted from blood. Subset described: CD45RA+ positively selected. Receptors were obtained from a woman in her twenties or thirties in good health.

The chain employs TRBV11-1 and TRBJ2-5; TRBD2 agrees at 7 bases. The CDR3 spans 13 residues. The germline gives CDR1 SGHAT, CDR2 FQDESV (reference sequence). The trim removed 6 bases at V and 2 bases at J, leaving 3 bases unmatched. The CDR3 region is CASRSGRQETQYF. As DNA, the CDR3 is TGTGCCAGCAGGTCCGGGAGGCAAGAGACCCAGTACTTC.

The chain recombines TRBV7-3 with TRBJ2-1; D might be TRBD2 (5 bases). V lost 1 base and J lost 8, with 15 bases in between. CDR3 length: 15 residues. From germline, CDR1 is SGHTA and CDR2 FQGTGA. The CDR3 region is CASSLIEGPLDEQFF. As DNA, the CDR3 is TGTGCCAGCAGCTTAATAGAGGGTCCCCTTGATGAGCAGTTCTTC.

The CDR3 DNA follows: TGTGCCAGTTCTTTTACTGACGGGGGGCTCCCCTACGAGCAGTACTTC. It codes for CASSFTDGGLPYEQYF. V and J are TRBV19 and TRBJ2-7, with a possible D match to TRBD2 (7 bases). CDR3 length equals 16 residues. V lost 8 bases to trimming and J lost 2 bases, with 22 bases between them. CDR1 and CDR2 (germline): LNHDA, SQIVND (reference sequence).

The V and J genes are TRBV18 and TRBJ2-2; D assignment may be TRBD1 or TRBD2 (5 bases each). This CDR3 spans 18 amino acids. The V gene lost 4 bases and the J gene lost 6 bases, with 24 bases spanning the gap. Per the germline V gene, CDR1 is KGHSH and CDR2 is LQKENI. CDR3 DNA: TGTGCCAGCTCACAGGCCGCAAACCGGGACCTACGGGCCGGGGAGCTGTTTTTT. It is translated as CASSQAANRDLRAGELFF.

This chain's CDR3 is CASSLHWGRDSSYEQYF. DNA for the CDR3: TGTGCCAGCAGTTTACACTGGGGGAGGGACTCCTCCTACGAGCAGTACTTC. The gene calls are TRBV28 and TRBJ2-7, with TRBD2 matching 7 bases. The trim removed 2 bases at V and 0 bases at J, leaving 10 bases unmatched. This CDR3 has 17 residues. CDR1 is MDHEN, CDR2 SYDVKM, per germline.

The chain carries TRBV2 and TRBJ2-1; TRBD2 matches at 7 bases. The CDR3 sequence is 15 residues long. Germline V gives CDR1 SNHLY, CDR2 FYNNEI. With V trimmed by 0 bases and J by 10 bases, 9 bases remained unmatched. CDR3 region: CASSEAVGGPREQFF. The CDR3 DNA is TGTGCCAGCAGTGAAGCTGTGGGAGGGCCACGGGAGCAGTTCTTC.

J is TRBJ1-2 and V is TRBV18, with 10 nucleotides matching TRBD1. This CDR3 spans 15 amino acids. The germline CDR1 and CDR2 sequences are KGHSH and LQKENI. V shed 5 bases, J shed 4 bases, and the junction held 7 bases outside the gene matches. The CDR3 protein is CASSSDRGRSYGYTF. CDR3 in DNA: TGTGCCAGCTCATCAGACAGGGGGCGGTCCTATGGCTACACCTTC.

J is TRBJ2-2 and V is TRBV2, with 8 bases matching TRBD2. V lost 9 bases, J lost 1 base, and 7 bases stayed unmatched. Germline CDR1 reads SNHLY; CDR2 reads FYNNEI. The CDR3 loop spans 15 amino acids. CDR3 DNA sequence: TGTGCCAGTCGAAGGCTAGCGGGGAACACCGGGGAGCTGTTTTTT. Amino acid sequence: CASRRLAGNTGELFF.